The clone carrying this T cell receptor beta chain was seen just once. The antigen is not known. V was clipped by 0 bases and J by 3 bases, with 9 bases between them. The CDR3 is 16 residues long. The germline gives CDR1 SGHTA, CDR2 FQGNSA. The data were taken from a study of T cell responses to AZD1222 COVID-19 vaccine. The repertoire was sequenced with immunoSEQ multiplex PCR; TCRdb's copy has only in-frame clones and lacks some. The sample holds roughly 200,000 clones, about 93% seen once. Study-wide results and limits: At baseline, seropositivity was found in only a handful of AZD1222 recipients. The donor group comprised mostly white British people and more females; the analysis possibly underestimated clonal diversity.

The rearrangement uses TRBV7-2 and TRBJ1-6, with D uncertain. The receptor was derived from an adult who received the MenACWY meningococcal vaccine as a control. Source: peripheral blood, taken 28 days after the second dose of the MenACWY control vaccine. The CDR3 loop is CASSLAAINYNSPLHF. The CDR3 DNA sequence: TGTGCCAGCAGCTTAGCGGCTATAAACTATAATTCACCCCTCCACTTT. The whole variable domain, remainder taken from reference TRBV7-2 and TRBJ1-6, is GAGVSQSPSNKVTEKGKDVELRCDPISGHTALYWYRQSLGQGLEFLIYFQGNSAPDKSGLPSDRFSAERTGGSVSTLTIQRTQQEDSAVYLCASSLAAINYNSPLHFGNGTRLTVT.